This passage covers 8 T cell receptor beta chains from one sample sequenced in a study of T cell responses to AZD1222 COVID-19 vaccine. Assay: immunoSEQ multiplex PCR; the TCRdb copy retains only in-frame clones and omits some. The table has approximately 220,000 clones, approximately 94% seen once. Sequencing was performed on peripheral blood, taken on day 0 of MenACWY control vaccination. Receptors were obtained from an adult in good health.

The gene calls are TRBV19 and TRBJ1-6, with 7 bases that match TRBD1. This CDR3 comprises 17 residues. Germline V CDR1 and CDR2: LNHDA, SQIVND (reference sequence). V shed 5 bases and J 0 bases; nucleotides not matched to a gene: 7. The CDR3 DNA reads as TGTGCCAGTAGTCCTATACAGGGGCGCTCCTATAATTCACCCCTCCACTTT. This translates into CASSPIQGRSYNSPLHF.

This clone has only a few counts. This chain links TRBV3-1 (or the pseudogene TRBV3-2) with TRBJ1-1; 7 bases line up with TRBD1. CDR1 is LGHDT, CDR2 YNNKEL, per germline (reference sequence). CDR3 length equals 14 residues. The trim removed 4 bases at V and 4 bases at J, leaving 6 bases unmatched. This chain's CDR3 is CASSLSGGGTEAFF. CDR3 coding DNA: TGTGCCAGCAGCCTGTCAGGGGGAGGCACTGAAGCTTTCTTT.

The V and J genes are TRBV5-1 and TRBJ1-1; 9 nucleotides match TRBD1. Trimming took 4 bases from V and 10 from J; bases not matched to a gene: 11. Per germline, CDR1 SGHRS and CDR2 YFSETQ. The CDR3 contains 14 residues. CDR3 sequence: CASSLPGQGRRAFF. The CDR3 DNA sequence: TGCGCCAGCAGCCTGCCGGGACAGGGTCGACGAGCTTTCTTT. The full variable domain, completed using reference TRBV5-1 and TRBJ1-1, is KAGVTQTPRYLIKTRGQQVTLSCSPISGHRSVSWYQQTPGQGLQFLFEYFSETQRNKGNFPGRFSGRQFSNSRSEMNVSTLELGDSALYLCASSLPGQGRRAFFGQGTRLTVV.

The CDR3 region is CASSEGGYTF. The CDR3 DNA reads as TGTGCCAGCAGTGAAGGTGGCTACACCTTC. The V gene is TRBV2, the J gene TRBJ1-2; D gene uncertain. Trimming took off 1 base at V and 7 bases at J, with 1 base between the two ends. The CDR3 loop spans 10 amino acids. Looked up from germline, CDR1 is SNHLY and CDR2 is FYNNEI.

The V gene is TRBV20-1, the J gene TRBJ1-2; D is possibly TRBD1 (5 bases). This CDR3 is built from 11 residues. Trimming removed 6 bases at V and 7 bases at J, with 12 bases between. Germline CDR1 DFQATT, CDR2 SNEGSKA (reference sequence). The CDR3 region is CSAPVGGGYTF. CDR3 nucleotides: TGCAGTGCCCCGGTGGGGGGTGGCTACACCTTC.

The rearrangement links TRBV10-1 to TRBJ1-6, with unresolved D. The CDR3 covers 17 residues. Trimming cost V 10 bases and J 0 bases, with 19 bases left between them. Germline V CDR1 and CDR2: WNHNN, SYGVQD (reference sequence). As DNA, the CDR3 is TGCGCCATGAAAAACAACATATTAAGCTCCTATAATTCACCCCTCCACTTT. Protein sequence: CAMKNNILSSYNSPLHF.

The V call is TRBV5-4, the J call TRBJ1-2; 9 nucleotides agree with TRBD1. J gave up 10 bases and V 4 bases, and 8 bases lay outside the gene matches. This CDR3 has 13 residues. The germline gives CDR1 SGHNT, CDR2 YYREEE (reference sequence). The DNA for the CDR3 is TGTGCCAGCAGCCCCGGGACAGGGACCTTCTACACCTTC. Its protein product is CASSPGTGTFYTF.

This clone came up a few times. The chain links TRBV28 to TRBJ1-2; possible D gene TRBD1, 5 bases. In germline, CDR1 is MDHEN, CDR2 SYDVKM. The CDR3 runs to 15 residues. The V end lost 6 bases, the J end lost 2 bases, and 16 bases lay between the germline ends. The CDR3 DNA sequence: TGTGCCAGCAGCTACGGACACGGCGCCAACTATGGCTACACCTTC. Encoded protein: CASSYGHGANYGYTF.